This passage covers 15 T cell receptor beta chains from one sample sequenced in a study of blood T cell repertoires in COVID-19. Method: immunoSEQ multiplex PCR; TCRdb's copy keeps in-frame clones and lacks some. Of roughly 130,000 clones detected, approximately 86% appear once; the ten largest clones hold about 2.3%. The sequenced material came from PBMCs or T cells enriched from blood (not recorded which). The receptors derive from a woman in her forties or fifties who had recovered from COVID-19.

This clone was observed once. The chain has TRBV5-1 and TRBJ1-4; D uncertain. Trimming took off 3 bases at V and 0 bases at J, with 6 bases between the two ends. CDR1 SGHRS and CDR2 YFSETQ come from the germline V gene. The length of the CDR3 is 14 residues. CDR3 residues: CASSYSTTNEKLFF. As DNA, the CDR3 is TGCGCCAGCAGCTATTCCACAACTAATGAAAAACTGTTTTTT.

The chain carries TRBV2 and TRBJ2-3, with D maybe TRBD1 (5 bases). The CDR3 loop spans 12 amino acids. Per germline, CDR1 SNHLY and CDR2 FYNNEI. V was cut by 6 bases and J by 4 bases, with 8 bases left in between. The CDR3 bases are TGTGCCAGCAGGGAACAGGCAGATACGCAGTATTTT. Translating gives CASREQADTQYF.

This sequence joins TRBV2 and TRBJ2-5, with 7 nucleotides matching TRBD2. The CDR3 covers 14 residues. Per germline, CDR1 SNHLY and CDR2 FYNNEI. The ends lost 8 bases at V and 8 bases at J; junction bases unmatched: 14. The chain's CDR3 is CASLGRGRRGTQYF. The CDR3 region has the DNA TGTGCCAGCCTAGGGAGGGGACGACGGGGAACCCAGTACTTC.

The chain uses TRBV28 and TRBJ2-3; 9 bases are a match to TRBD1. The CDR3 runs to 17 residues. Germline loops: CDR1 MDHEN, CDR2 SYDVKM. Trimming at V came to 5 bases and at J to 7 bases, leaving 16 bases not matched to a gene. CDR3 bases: TGTGCCAGCAGTGCCCCACGCCGGGACAGGGTTCCTAATACGCAGTATTTT. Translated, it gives CASSAPRRDRVPNTQYF.

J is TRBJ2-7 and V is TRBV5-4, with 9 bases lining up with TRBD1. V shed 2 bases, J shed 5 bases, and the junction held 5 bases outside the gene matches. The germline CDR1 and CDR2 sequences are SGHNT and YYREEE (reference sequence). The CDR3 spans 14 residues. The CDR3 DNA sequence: TGTGCCAGCAGCTTCCGGGACAGGGTTCACGAGCAGTACTTC. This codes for CASSFRDRVHEQYF.

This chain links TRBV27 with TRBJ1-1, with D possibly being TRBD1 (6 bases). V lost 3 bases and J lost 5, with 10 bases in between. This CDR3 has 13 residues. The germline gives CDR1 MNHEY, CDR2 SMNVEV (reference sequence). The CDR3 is CASSFRGWTEAFF. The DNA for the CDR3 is TGTGCCAGCAGTTTCAGGGGTTGGACTGAAGCTTTCTTT.

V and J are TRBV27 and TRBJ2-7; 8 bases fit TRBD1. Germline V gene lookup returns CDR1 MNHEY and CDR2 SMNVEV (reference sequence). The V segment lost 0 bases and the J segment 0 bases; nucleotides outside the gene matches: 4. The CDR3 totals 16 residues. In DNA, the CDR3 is TGTGCCAGCAGTTTATCATCAGGGGGCCTCTCCTACGAGCAGTACTTC. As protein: CASSLSSGGLSYEQYF.

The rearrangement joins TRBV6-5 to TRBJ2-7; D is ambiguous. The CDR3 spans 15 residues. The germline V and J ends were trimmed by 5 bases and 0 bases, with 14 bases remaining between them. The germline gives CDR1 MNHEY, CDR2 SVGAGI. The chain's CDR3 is CASSTTSWSSYEQYF. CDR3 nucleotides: TGTGCCAGCAGTACCACTTCTTGGAGCTCCTACGAGCAGTACTTC.

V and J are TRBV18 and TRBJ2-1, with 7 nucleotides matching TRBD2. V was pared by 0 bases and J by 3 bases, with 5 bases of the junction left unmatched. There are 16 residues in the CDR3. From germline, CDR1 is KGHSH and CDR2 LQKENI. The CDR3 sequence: CASSPPARGIYNEQFF. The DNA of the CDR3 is TGTGCCAGCTCACCACCTGCGCGGGGGATCTACAATGAGCAGTTCTTC.

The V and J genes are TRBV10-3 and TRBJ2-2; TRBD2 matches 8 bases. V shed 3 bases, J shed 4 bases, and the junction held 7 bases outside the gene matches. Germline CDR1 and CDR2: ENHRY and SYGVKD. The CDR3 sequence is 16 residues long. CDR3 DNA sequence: TGTGCCATCAGTGAAGGGTCTAGCGGGCTCACCGGGGAGCTGTTTTTT. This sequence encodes CAISEGSSGLTGELFF.

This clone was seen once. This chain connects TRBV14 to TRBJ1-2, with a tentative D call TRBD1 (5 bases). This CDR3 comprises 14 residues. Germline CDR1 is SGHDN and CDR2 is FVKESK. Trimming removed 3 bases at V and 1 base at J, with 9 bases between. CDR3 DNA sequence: TGTGCCAGCAGCCATGGGACTCTTAACTATGGCTACACCTTC. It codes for CASSHGTLNYGYTF.

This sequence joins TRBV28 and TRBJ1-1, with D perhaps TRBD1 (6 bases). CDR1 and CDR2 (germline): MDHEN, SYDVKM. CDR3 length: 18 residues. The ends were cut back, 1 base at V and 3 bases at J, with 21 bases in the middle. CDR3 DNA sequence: TGTGCCAGCAGTTTATATATTAGGCTACAGGGTACGGACACTGAAGCTTTCTTT. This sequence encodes CASSLYIRLQGTDTEAFF.

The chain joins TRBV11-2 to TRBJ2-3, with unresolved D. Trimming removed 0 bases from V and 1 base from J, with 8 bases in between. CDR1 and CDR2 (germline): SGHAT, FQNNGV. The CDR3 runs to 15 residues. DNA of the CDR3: TGTGCCAGCAGCTTAGATAGGCAGGGCACAGATACGCAGTATTTT. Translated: CASSLDRQGTDTQYF.

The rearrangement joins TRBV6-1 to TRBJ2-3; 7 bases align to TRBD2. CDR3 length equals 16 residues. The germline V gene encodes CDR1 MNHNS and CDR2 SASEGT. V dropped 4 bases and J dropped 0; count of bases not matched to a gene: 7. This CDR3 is CASSGGGGHSTDTQYF. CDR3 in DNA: TGTGCCAGCAGTGGGGGGGGAGGGCACAGCACAGATACGCAGTATTTT.

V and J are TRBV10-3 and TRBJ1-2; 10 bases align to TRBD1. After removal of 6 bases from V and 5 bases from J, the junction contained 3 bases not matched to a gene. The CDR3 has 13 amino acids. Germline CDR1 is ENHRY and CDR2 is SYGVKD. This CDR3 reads CAIRGQGHYGYTF. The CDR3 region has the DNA TGTGCCATCAGGGGACAGGGGCATTATGGCTACACCTTC.